The TCR beta chain under discussion was sequenced for a study of cytomegalovirus exposure and HLA in healthy donors. The PCR was carried out with 60 Vbeta primers and 13 Jbeta primers. Authors' processing steps: Among the unique TCR beta chains that a later analysis counted, around 82 million in all, roughly 11 million were shared. Measured with immunoSEQ multiplex PCR; TCRdb has only the in-frame clones, and not every one. V, J and clone size derive from that table, while D and trimming were established from the DNA sequence. This sample has about 200,000 clones, with roughly four fifths found just once. At collection, donors were nominally healthy, but unrecorded immune exposures were probable. V lost 1 base and J 4 bases, leaving 8 bases between the germline ends. Germline V gene lookup returns CDR1 LNHDA and CDR2 SQIVND (reference sequence). The CDR3 consists of 14 residues. Worth noting for this clone: Its antigen is still unknown.

Study conclusions and caveats: The study flagged 150 to 200 TCR beta chains as cytomegalovirus-associated. A later analysis found TCR association rates differed by HLA locus, highest for DRB1 and lowest for HLA-C.

This chain uses TRBV19 with TRBJ2-1; D not resolved. The sample taken for sequencing was PBMCs. The sequence was obtained from a woman aged 40 to 55 in good health and CMV-seronegative. The CDR3 DNA reads TGTGCCAGTAGTATAGTTGCCGGTTACAATGAGCAGTTCTTC. It translates to CASSIVAGYNEQFF.